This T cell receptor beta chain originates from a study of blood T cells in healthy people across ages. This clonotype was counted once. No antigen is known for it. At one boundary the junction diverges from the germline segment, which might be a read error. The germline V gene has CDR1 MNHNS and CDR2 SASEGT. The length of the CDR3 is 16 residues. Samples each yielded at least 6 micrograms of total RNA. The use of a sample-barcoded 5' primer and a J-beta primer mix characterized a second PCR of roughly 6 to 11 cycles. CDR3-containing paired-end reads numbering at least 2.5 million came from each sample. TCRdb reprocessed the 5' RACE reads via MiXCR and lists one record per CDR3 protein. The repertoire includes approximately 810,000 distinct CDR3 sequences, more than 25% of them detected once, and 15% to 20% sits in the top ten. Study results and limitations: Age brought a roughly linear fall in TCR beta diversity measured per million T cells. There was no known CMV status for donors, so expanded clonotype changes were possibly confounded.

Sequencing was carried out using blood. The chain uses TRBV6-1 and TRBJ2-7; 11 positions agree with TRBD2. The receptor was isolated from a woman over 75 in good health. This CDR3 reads CASRLAGGPSSCEQYF. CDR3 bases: TGTGCCAGCAGGTTAGCGGGGGGGCCCTCCTCCTGCGAGCAGTACTTC.